This is a list of T cell receptor beta chains from one sample in a study of blood T cells in healthy people across ages. MiXCR, applied by TCRdb to the 5' RACE reads, yields one record per CDR3 protein. The sample comprises roughly 680,000 distinct CDR3 sequences, about 51% of which are singletons, and 13% rests with the top ten. The sample comprised blood. The receptors here all came from a woman of 80 years or more in good health. CDR3s include the opening cysteine and the closing phenylalanine or tryptophan. A D gene is named only where the DNA matches it firmly. For some rows the clone size is stated as once, few or many, or as a class when expanded; others skip it.

TRBJ1-1	TRBV29-1	TRBD1	NA	TGCAGCGTTTCAACAGGGGGCTACACTGAAGCTTTCTTT	CSVSTGGYTEAFF
TRBJ2-5	TRBV6-5	NA	NA	TGTGCCAGCGGTGACTCGAATAGGATGTATGAGCAGTACTTC	CASGDSNRMYEQYF
TRBJ2-7	TRBV4-3	TRBD2	NA	TGCGCCAGCAGTTTTACTAGCGCCCAGCCGGGGGAGCAGTACTTC	CASSFTSAQPGEQYF
TRBJ1-1	TRBV2	NA	few	TGTGCCATCGAGTGGTCAGGAAAAAACACTGAAGCTTTCTTT	CAIEWSGKNTEAFF
TRBJ2-5	TRBV4-2	NA	many	TGTGCCAGCAGCCAAGATAAAACGGGCCAAGAGACCCAGTACTTC	CASSQDKTGQETQYF
TRBJ2-3	TRBV3-1	NA	NA	TGTGCCAGCAGCAGTGCGGGGAATCGGGGCACAGGTACGCAGTATTTT	CASSSAGNRGTGTQYF
TRBJ2-5	TRBV9	NA	few	TGTGCCAGCAGCGTAGGTCCTTCGCCCCAAGAGACCCAGTACTTC	CASSVGPSPQETQYF
TRBJ2-2	TRBV6-2/TRBV6-3	TRBD1	NA	TGTGCCAGCAGTTCGGGACAGGAGAACACCGGGGAGCTGTTTTTT	CASSSGQENTGELFF
TRBJ2-3	TRBV6-5	NA	NA	TGTGCCAGCAGAACACAGGGGGGGGTAGATACGCAGTATTTT	CASRTQGGVDTQYF
TRBJ1-3	TRBV7-9	NA	NA	TGTGCCAGCAGCTTAGTGAAGGGCTCCTCTTCTGGAAACACCATATATTTT	CASSLVKGSSSGNTIYF
TRBJ2-1	TRBV6-4	TRBD2	NA	TGTGCCAGCAGCCCCCAGTGGGGGGGTGAGCAGTTCTTC	CASSPQWGGEQFF
TRBJ2-7	TRBV5-1	NA	NA	TGCGCCAGCAGCTTTGAAGACGTGGCCTACGAGCAGTACTTC	CASSFEDVAYEQYF
TRBJ1-2	TRBV7-2	NA	once	TGTGCCAGCAGCTTAGAAGTATCCGGCTATGGCTACACCTTC	CASSLEVSGYGYTF
TRBJ1-1	TRBV15	NA	NA	TGTGCCACCAGCAGAGAGGGTAGGGTCTCTGAAGCTTTCTTT	CATSREGRVSEAFF
TRBJ2-7	TRBV7-9	NA	NA	TGTGCCAGCAGCCCTACGTCCGGGGGTCTAGGCAATGAGCAGTACTTC	CASSPTSGGLGNEQYF
TRBJ2-7	TRBV5-1	TRBD1	few	TGCGCCAGCAGCGGTGGGACAGGGCCCTACAATGAGCAGTACTTC	CASSGGTGPYNEQYF
TRBJ2-5	TRBV20-1	TRBD2	NA	TGCAGTGCTAGAGTTGGGACTAGCGGGGATGATGAGCAGTACTTC	CSARVGTSGDDEQYF
TRBJ1-1	TRBV9	NA	many	TGTGCCAGCGGCGCCGGCAGGAACACTGAAGCTTTCTTT	CASGAGRNTEAFF
TRBJ2-1	TRBV2	TRBD2	once	TGTGCCAGCAGGGAATTGACTAGCGGATCCTACAATGTGCAGTTCTTC	CASRELTSGSYNVQFF
TRBJ2-3	TRBV2	NA	many	TGTGCCAGCAGTGTTATTGGCTACTCTAGCACAGATACGCAGTATTTT	CASSVIGYSSTDTQYF
TRBJ2-1	TRBV9	NA	few	TGTGCCAGCAGCGAGAGATCTGAGGGTCGAGGACGGGCCGGAATTGAGCAGTTCTTC	CASSERSEGRGRAGIEQFF
TRBJ2-4	TRBV20-1	TRBD2	NA	TGCAGTGCTAGGACCGGGACTAGCGGGGGAGACATTCAGTACTTC	CSARTGTSGGDIQYF
TRBJ2-2	TRBV12-3/TRBV12-4	NA	NA	TGTGCCAGCAGTTTGAACGTCGGGGTTATCACCGGGGAGCTGTTTTTT	CASSLNVGVITGELFF
TRBJ2-7	TRBV6-1	NA	many	TGTGCCAGCAGTGAAGCTTCGGGGAGATCCCCCTACGAGCAGTACTTC	CASSEASGRSPYEQYF
TRBJ2-5	TRBV5-1	TRBD1	many	TGCGCCAGCAGCCAGGGGACAGGGACCAACCAAGAGACCCAGTACTTC	CASSQGTGTNQETQYF
TRBJ2-7	TRBV10-3	NA	NA	TGTGCCATCAGTGAGCCGGGCTCGGCAGGACACTCCTACGAGCAGTACTTC	CAISEPGSAGHSYEQYF
TRBJ2-5	TRBV20-1	NA	many	TGCAGTGCTAGAGTGGGCGGGCTGGGGGAGACCCAGTACTTC	CSARVGGLGETQYF
TRBJ2-5	TRBV11-2	NA	NA	TGTGCCAGCAGCTTGGGGCTGGGTTGGAATCTAGAAGAGACCCAGTACTTC	CASSLGLGWNLEETQYF